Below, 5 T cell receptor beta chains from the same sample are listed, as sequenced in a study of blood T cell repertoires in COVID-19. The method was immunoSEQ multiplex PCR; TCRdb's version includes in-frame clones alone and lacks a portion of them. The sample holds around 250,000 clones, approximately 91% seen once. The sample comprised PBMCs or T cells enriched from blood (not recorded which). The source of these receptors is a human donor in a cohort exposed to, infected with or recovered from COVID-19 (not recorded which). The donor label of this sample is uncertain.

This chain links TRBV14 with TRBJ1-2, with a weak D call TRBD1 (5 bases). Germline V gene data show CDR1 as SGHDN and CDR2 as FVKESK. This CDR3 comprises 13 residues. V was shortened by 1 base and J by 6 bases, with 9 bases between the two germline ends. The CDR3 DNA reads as TGTGCCAGCAGCCAAGGAAGGGGTCATGGCTACACCTTC. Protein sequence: CASSQGRGHGYTF.

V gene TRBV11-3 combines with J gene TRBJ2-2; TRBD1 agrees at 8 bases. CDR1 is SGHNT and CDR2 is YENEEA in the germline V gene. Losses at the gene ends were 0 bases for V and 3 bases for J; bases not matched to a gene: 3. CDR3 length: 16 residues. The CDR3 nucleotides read TGTGCCAGCAGCTTAGATGGGACAGGTCACACCGGGGAGCTGTTTTTT. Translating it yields CASSLDGTGHTGELFF.

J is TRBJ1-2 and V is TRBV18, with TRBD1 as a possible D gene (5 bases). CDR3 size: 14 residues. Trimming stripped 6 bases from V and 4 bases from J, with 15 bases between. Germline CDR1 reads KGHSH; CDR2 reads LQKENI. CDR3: CASSVQGTFYGYTF. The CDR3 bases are TGTGCCAGCTCGGTGCAGGGAACTTTCTATGGCTACACCTTC.

The CDR3 nucleotides read TGTGCCAGCAGAAGGGACAGGGGGCCTGAAGCTTTCTTT. Its protein is CASRRDRGPEAFF. The rearrangement uses TRBV12-3 or TRBV12-4 and TRBJ1-1, with 12 nucleotides matching TRBD1. J was trimmed by 6 bases and V by 6 bases; bases with no gene match: 2. The CDR3 has 13 amino acids.

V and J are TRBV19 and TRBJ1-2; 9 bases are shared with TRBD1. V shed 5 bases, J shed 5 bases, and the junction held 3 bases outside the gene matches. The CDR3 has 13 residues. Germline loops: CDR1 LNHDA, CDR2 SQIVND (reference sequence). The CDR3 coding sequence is TGTGCCAGTAGTTGGACAGGGGAATATGGCTACACCTTC. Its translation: CASSWTGEYGYTF.